The clone carrying this T cell receptor (beta chain) was seen only once. This specimen comes from a study of cytomegalovirus exposure and HLA in healthy donors. The PCR had 60 Vbeta and 13 Jbeta primers. Sequenced by immunoSEQ multiplex PCR; TCRdb stores in-frame clones only, minus some. This table has about 160,000 clones, around 86% appearing once. The V gene end was trimmed by 4 bases and the J gene end by 7 bases; junction bases not matched to a gene: 10. The length of the CDR3 is 16 residues. Germline V gene data show CDR1 as PRHDT and CDR2 as FYEKMQ (reference sequence). The TCR sequence derives from a human donor in good health. Sample: PBMCs. V usage is TRBV13 and J usage is TRBJ2-5; 12 nucleotides align to TRBD2. This CDR3 is CASSSRLAGAGVTQYF. The DNA of the CDR3 is TGTGCCAGCAGCTCCAGACTAGCGGGGGCCGGTGTGACCCAGTACTTC.